The clone carrying this TCR beta chain turned up a few times. The CDR3 is made up of 14 amino acids. Germline V CDR1 and CDR2: MDHEN, SYDVKM. Trimming took off 7 bases at V and 2 bases at J, with 12 bases between the two ends. This sample is part of a study of blood T cell repertoires in COVID-19. Some clones are missing from TCRdb's copy, which holds only in-frame ones; the method was immunoSEQ multiplex PCR. Found here are 160,000 or so clones, roughly 80% of them singletons; the top ten hold about 15%. The V and J genes are TRBV28 and TRBJ1-5; the D gene is possibly TRBD1 (5 bases). The TCR sequence derives from a woman aged 80 or over with acute or convalescent COVID-19. The sample was peripheral blood. In DNA, the CDR3 is TGTGCCAGCATCCAGGGTACGGGCAATCAGCCCCAGCATTTT. It translates to CASIQGTGNQPQHF.